This TCR beta chain was captured in a study of blood T cell repertoires in COVID-19. Sequenced by immunoSEQ multiplex PCR; TCRdb stores in-frame clones only, minus some. In the table there are 150,000 to 200,000 clones, roughly 85% of which are singletons. Germline V gene sequence: CDR1 SGDLS, CDR2 YYNGEE. After removal of 2 bases from V and 8 bases from J, the junction contained 11 bases not matched to a gene. The CDR3 length is 17 residues. The chain carries TRBV9 and TRBJ2-1; 12 bases align to TRBD2. The sample comprised peripheral blood. The receptor comes from a woman in her twenties or thirties with acute or convalescent COVID-19. CDR3 amino acids: CASSVWSSGRAGDEQFF. CDR3 DNA: TGTGCCAGCAGCGTTTGGTCTAGCGGGAGGGCGGGGGATGAGCAGTTCTTC.